Following are 20 T cell receptor beta chains from one sample sequenced in a study of control samples from healthy donors and cancer patients. Repertoires were generated with immunoSEQ multiplex PCR, while TCRdb's copy carries only in-frame clones and drops some. The repertoire holds about 150,000 clones, with over 90% as singletons. Sequenced input: PBMCs. The origin of the receptors is a man aged 60 to 75 with colorectal cancer.

The chain links TRBV5-1 to TRBJ1-4; TRBD1 matches 10 bases. The germline gives CDR1 SGHRS, CDR2 YFSETQ. The junction had 3 bases not matched to a gene; V was cut back by 5 bases and J by 5 bases. The CDR3 totals 14 residues. The CDR3, as DNA: TGCGCCAGCAGGCGGGGACAGGGGAATGAAAAACTGTTTTTT. Translated, it gives CASRRGQGNEKLFF. Full variable domain (outside the CDR3, taken from reference TRBV5-1 and TRBJ1-4): KAGVTQTPRYLIKTRGQQVTLSCSPISGHRSVSWYQQTPGQGLQFLFEYFSETQRNKGNFPGRFSGRQFSNSRSEMNVSTLELGDSALYLCASRRGQGNEKLFFGSGTQLSVL.

In its sample, this clone was seen once. This chain links TRBV7-2 with TRBJ1-6; 10 positions agree with TRBD1. The CDR3 length is 18 residues. Trimming removed 5 bases from V and 5 bases from J; junction bases left unmatched: 12. Germline V gives CDR1 SGHTA, CDR2 FQGNSA. The CDR3 DNA follows: TGTGCCAGCAGCCGCCGCTCTACCGGGACAGGGGATAATTCACCCCTCCACTTT. Translated, it gives CASSRRSTGTGDNSPLHF.

The V and J genes are TRBV5-6 and TRBJ1-5; no firm D call. CDR1 is SGHDT, CDR2 YYEEEE, per germline. V was pared by 0 bases and J by 1 base, with 8 bases between. This CDR3 spans 15 amino acids. The CDR3 sequence is CASSLVTASNQPQHF. DNA for the CDR3: TGTGCCAGCAGCTTGGTTACAGCCAGCAATCAGCCCCAGCATTTT.

This chain connects TRBV7-2 to TRBJ1-6; D is perhaps TRBD1 (6 bases). The CDR3 contains 14 residues. Per germline, CDR1 SGHTA and CDR2 FQGNSA. V lost 5 bases to trimming and J lost 4 bases, with 9 bases between them. CDR3 sequence (DNA): TGTGCCAGCAGCGGGGGCCGGTATAATTCACCCCTCCACTTT. Translation gives CASSGGRYNSPLHF.

The V call is TRBV7-2, the J call TRBJ1-2, with D tentatively TRBD1 (6 bases). Trimming took off 1 base at V and 5 bases at J, with 14 bases between the two ends. CDR1 is SGHTA, CDR2 FQGNSA, per germline. This CDR3 has 15 residues. CDR3 sequence: CASSLGLGAVYGYTF. The CDR3 DNA reads TGTGCCAGCAGCTTAGGTCTGGGGGCTGTGTATGGCTACACCTTC.

This rearrangement joins TRBV30 to TRBJ2-1, with 9 bases identical to TRBD2. Per the germline V gene, CDR1 is GTSNPN and CDR2 is SVGIG (reference sequence). The CDR3 length is 14 residues. Germline trimming cut 0 bases from V and 9 bases from J; bases unmatched to any gene: 6. In DNA, the CDR3 is TGTGCCTGGAGTGTTAGCGGGGGACCCACTGAGCAGTTCTTC. This sequence encodes CAWSVSGGPTEQFF. Supplemented by reference TRBV30 and TRBJ2-1, the full variable domain reads SQTIHQWPATLVQPVGSPLSLECTVEGTSNPNLYWYRQAAGRGLQLLFYSVGIGQISSEVPQNLSASRPQDRQFILSSKKLLLSDSGFYLCAWSVSGGPTEQFFGPGTRLTVL.

The DNA of the CDR3 is TGCAGCGCTCAGGCTGGGTATGACTATGGCTACACCTTC. This codes for CSAQAGYDYGYTF. The gene calls are TRBV29-1 and TRBJ1-2; D remains unclear. The CDR3 totals 13 residues. Germline CDR1 SQVTM, CDR2 ANQGSEA. Trimming removed 7 bases from V and 3 bases from J, with 15 bases in between.

The gene calls are TRBV6-5 and TRBJ1-1; 7 bases fit TRBD1. CDR1 is MNHEY and CDR2 is SVGAGI in the germline V gene. This CDR3 contains 13 residues. V dropped 4 bases and J dropped 10; count of bases not matched to a gene: 9. The CDR3 sequence is CASSSSGQTRAFF. For the CDR3, the DNA is TGTGCCAGCAGTTCCTCGGGACAGACTAGAGCTTTCTTT.

V gene TRBV19 combines with J gene TRBJ1-5; D call uncertain. Germline CDR1 and CDR2: LNHDA and SQIVND (reference sequence). The length of the CDR3 is 17 residues. Trimming left V 5 bases short and J 1 base short, with 18 bases between. The DNA of the CDR3 is TGTGCCAGTAGTCTTATGACCGTCTCTGGAAGCAATCAGCCCCAGCATTTT. Translating gives CASSLMTVSGSNQPQHF.

J is TRBJ2-5 and V is TRBV5-1, with D possibly matching TRBD2 (5 bases). Germline V gives CDR1 SGHRS, CDR2 YFSETQ. The CDR3 has 14 amino acids. Trimming pared 2 bases from V and 1 base from J, leaving 9 bases between. The CDR3 DNA is TGCGCCAGCAGCTTCGACTACTTCCAAGAGACCCAGTACTTC. This sequence encodes CASSFDYFQETQYF.

The J gene is TRBJ2-5, the V gene TRBV29-1; D may correspond to TRBD1 or TRBD2 (6 bases each). With 7 bases removed from V and 5 bases from J, the gap between germline ends came to 20 bases. This CDR3 has 14 residues. Germline CDR1 SQVTM, CDR2 ANQGSEA. This chain's CDR3 is CSAGGGGNRETQYF. The CDR3, as DNA: TGCAGCGCCGGAGGAGGGGGGAACCGGGAGACCCAGTACTTC.

The J gene is TRBJ2-3, the V gene TRBV6-4; 11 nucleotides align to TRBD2. This CDR3 is 17 amino acids long. The V and J ends lost 5 bases and 7 bases, in that order; junction bases with no gene match: 14. Germline CDR1 MRHNA, CDR2 SNTAGT. The CDR3 DNA reads as TGTGCCAGCAGTAAAAGAATTAGCGGGGGGGCGGAGAATACGCAGTATTTT. Its translation is CASSKRISGGAENTQYF.

Concerning this clone itself: Relative to the germline gene, one junction end is altered; a read error may explain this. The rearrangement joins TRBV11-2 to TRBJ1-2, with D unresolved. This CDR3 spans 12 amino acids. The germline gives CDR1 SGHAT, CDR2 FQNNGV. The CDR3 nucleotides are TGTGCCAGCAGCTACTTAAACTATGGCCACACCTTC. Its protein is CASSYLNYGHTF. The variable domain in full, with the rest retrieved from reference TRBV11-2 and TRBJ1-2, is EAGVAQSPRYKIIEKRQSVAFWCNPISGHATLYWYQQILGQGPKLLIQFQNNGVVDDSQLPKDRFSAERLKGVDSTLKIQPAKLEDSAVYLCASSYLNYGHTFGSGTRLTVV.

V usage is TRBV12-3 or TRBV12-4 and J usage is TRBJ2-5, with a weak D call TRBD1 (5 bases). This CDR3 spans 13 amino acids. Trimming cost V 4 bases and J 2 bases, with 8 bases left between them. In DNA form, the CDR3 reads TGTGCCAGCAGTTCCAGACAGCAAGAGACCCAGTACTTC. Amino acid sequence: CASSSRQQETQYF.

The V and J genes are TRBV4-1 and TRBJ2-7; 9 bases are shared with TRBD1. The V gene end was trimmed by 1 base and the J gene end by 5 bases; junction bases not matched to a gene: 6. CDR1 is MGHRA and CDR2 is YSYEKL in the germline V gene. The CDR3 is made up of 15 amino acids. CDR3 bases: TGCGCCAGCAGCCAAGCCCCCGGGACAGGGAACGAGCAGTACTTC. This codes for CASSQAPGTGNEQYF.

The sample holds one count of this clone. The chain is built from TRBV19 and TRBJ2-7; the match to TRBD1 covers 8 bases. V lost 3 bases and J lost 3; bases outside the gene matches: 4. Germline V gene lookup returns CDR1 LNHDA and CDR2 SQIVND (reference sequence). The CDR3 is made up of 14 amino acids. The CDR3 DNA reads as TGTGCCAGTAGTATCACAACAGGGGGCTACGAGCAGTACTTC. Its translation: CASSITTGGYEQYF.

The V gene is TRBV27, the J gene TRBJ2-7, with 7 bases identical to TRBD1. The CDR3 runs to 17 residues. Germline V gene sequence: CDR1 MNHEY, CDR2 SMNVEV (reference sequence). J lost 0 bases, V lost 4 bases, and 12 bases had no gene match. Here the CDR3 DNA reads TGTGCCAGCAGTTCCCTCCCGGGACAGAGGAGCTCCTACGAGCAGTACTTC. Residues: CASSSLPGQRSSYEQYF.

This clone was counted once. The junction shows a germline mismatch at one end, possibly a read error. The chain combines TRBV19 with TRBJ1-2; 9 positions agree with TRBD1. The CDR3 has 15 residues. CDR1 LNHDA and CDR2 SQIVND come from the germline V gene (reference sequence). The CDR3 protein is CASSIEQGAHYGYTF. CDR3 DNA: TGTGCCAGTAGTATTGAACAGGGGGCCCACTACGGCTACACCTTC.

The chain joins TRBV18 to TRBJ2-2, with D tentatively TRBD2 (6 bases). V was trimmed by 5 bases and J by 4 bases, leaving 11 bases between them. This CDR3 is built from 14 residues. CDR1 is KGHSH and CDR2 is LQKENI in the germline V gene. CDR3: CASSSRDSTGELFF. CDR3 coding DNA: TGTGCCAGCTCATCAAGGGACTCCACCGGGGAGCTGTTTTTT.

The chain couples TRBV7-9 to TRBJ1-1, with a tentative D call TRBD1 (6 bases). Per germline, CDR1 SEHNR and CDR2 FQNEAQ (reference sequence). Trimming removed 3 bases from V and 1 base from J, with 9 bases in between. CDR3 length equals 14 residues. The CDR3 loop reads CASSLATGNTEAFF. The CDR3, as DNA: TGTGCCAGCAGCTTGGCGACAGGGAACACTGAAGCTTTCTTT.